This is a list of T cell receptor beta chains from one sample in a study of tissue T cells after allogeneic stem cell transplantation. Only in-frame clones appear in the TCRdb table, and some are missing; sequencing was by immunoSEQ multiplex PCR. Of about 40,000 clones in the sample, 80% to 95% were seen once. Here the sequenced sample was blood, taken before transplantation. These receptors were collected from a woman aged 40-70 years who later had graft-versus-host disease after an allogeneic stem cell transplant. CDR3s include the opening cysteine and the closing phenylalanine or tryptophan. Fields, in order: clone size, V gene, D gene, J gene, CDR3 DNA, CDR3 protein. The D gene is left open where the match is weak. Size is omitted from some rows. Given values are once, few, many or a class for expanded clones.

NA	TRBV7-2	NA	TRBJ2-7	TGTGCCAGCAGCTTCACGGGCGGCCTAGGCGGCGAGCAGTACTTC	CASSFTGGLGGEQYF
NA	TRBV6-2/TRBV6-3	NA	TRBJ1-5	TGTGCCAGCAGTCCCGTCGGTGGCAATCAGCCCCAGCATTTT	CASSPVGGNQPQHF
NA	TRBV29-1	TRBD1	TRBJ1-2	TGCAGCGTTACCTCCGGGACAGGGGAGGGCTACACCTTC	CSVTSGTGEGYTF
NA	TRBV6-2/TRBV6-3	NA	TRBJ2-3	TGTGCCAGCAGTTACTGGGCAGGGGTTCGTGGGACAGATACGCAGTATTTT	CASSYWAGVRGTDTQYF
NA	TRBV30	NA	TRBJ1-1	TGTGCCTGGAGTGTAGGGGGGCCGGTAGCTTTCTTT	CAWSVGGPVAFF
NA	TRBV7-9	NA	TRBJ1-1	TGTGCCAGCAGCTTAGGCGGGGGCCGTGAAGCTTTCTTT	CASSLGGGREAFF
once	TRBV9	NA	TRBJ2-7	TGTGCCAGCAACAACCCACTAGTTTCCTACGAGCAGTACTTC	CASNNPLVSYEQYF
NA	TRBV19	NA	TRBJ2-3	TGTGCCAGTAGTACCAGGAACCAGTATACGCAGTATTTT	CASSTRNQYTQYF
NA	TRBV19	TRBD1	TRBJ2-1	TGTGCCAGTAGTACTCACAGGGGGAACAATGAGCAGTTCTTC	CASSTHRGNNEQFF
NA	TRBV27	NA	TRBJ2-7	TGTGCCAGCAGTTCCGAGGACCGAATCTCCTACGAGCAGTACTTC	CASSSEDRISYEQYF
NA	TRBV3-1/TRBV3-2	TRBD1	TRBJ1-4	TGTGCCAGCAGGACAAGTTCCGGGACAGGGTCTGAAAAACTGTTTTTT	CASRTSSGTGSEKLFF
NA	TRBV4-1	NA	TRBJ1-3	TGCGCCAGCAGCCAAGAAGATGACATGTCCTCTGGAAACACCATATATTTT	CASSQEDDMSSGNTIYF
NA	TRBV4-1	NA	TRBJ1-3	TGCGCCAGCAGCCAGGTCGACCTGGGATTTGGCTCTGGAAACACCATATATTTT	CASSQVDLGFGSGNTIYF
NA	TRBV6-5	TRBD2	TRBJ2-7	TGTGCCAGCAGGTTGACTAGCTTTCGTGAGCAGTACTTC	CASRLTSFREQYF
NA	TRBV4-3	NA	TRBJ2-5	TGCGCCAGCAGCCAAGATTTTTTAGGAGGGACCCAGTACTTC	CASSQDFLGGTQYF
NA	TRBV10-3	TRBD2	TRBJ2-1	TGTGCCATCAGTGACTCTGCGGGAGGGCGGGAGCAGTTCTTC	CAISDSAGGREQFF
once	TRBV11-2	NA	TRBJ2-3	TGTGCCAGCAGCTCAAGCACAGATACGCAGTATTTT	CASSSSTDTQYF
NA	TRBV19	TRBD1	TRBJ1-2	TGTGCCAGTAAACCGGGACAGACTAACTATGGCTACACCTTC	CASKPGQTNYGYTF
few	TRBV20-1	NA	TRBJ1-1	TGCAGTGCTTGGGGAGACACTGAAGCTTTCTTT	CSAWGDTEAFF
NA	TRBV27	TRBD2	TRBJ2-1	TGTGCCAGCAGTATCAGGGCGGGAGAGTCGTCCTACAATGAGCAGTTCTTC	CASSIRAGESSYNEQFF
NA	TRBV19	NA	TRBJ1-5	TGTGCCAGTAGTATGAATAGCCTTAGCAATCAGCCCCAGCATTTT	CASSMNSLSNQPQHF
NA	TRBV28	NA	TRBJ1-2	TGTGCCAGCAGTCCGGGGCGCCACCGAGGGAGTGGCTACACCTTC	CASSPGRHRGSGYTF
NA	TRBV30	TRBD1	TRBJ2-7	TGTGCCTGGAGCGCCGGGACAGGCTGGTACGAGCAGTACTTC	CAWSAGTGWYEQYF
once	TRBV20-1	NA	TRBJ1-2	TGCAGTGCTAGTAGGGGGGAGTCCTATGGCTACACCTTC	CSASRGESYGYTF
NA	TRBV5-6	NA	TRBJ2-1	TGTGCCAGCAGCTTGAAATACTACAATGAGCAGTTCTTC	CASSLKYYNEQFF
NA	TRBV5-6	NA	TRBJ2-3	TGTGCCAGCAGCCTTTCACGGGCGGCTAGAGTGGCGGATACGCAGTATTTT	CASSLSRAARVADTQYF
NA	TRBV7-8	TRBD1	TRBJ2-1	TGTGCCAGCAGCTTAGGTTACAGGGGGCGAACGTTAAATGAGCAGTTCTTC	CASSLGYRGRTLNEQFF
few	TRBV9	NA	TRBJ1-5	TGTGCCAGCGGGCAGGAAGATCAGCCCCAGCATTTT	CASGQEDQPQHF
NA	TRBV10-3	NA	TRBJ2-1	TGTGCCATCAGTGATCAGGGATACGAGCAGTTCTTC	CAISDQGYEQFF
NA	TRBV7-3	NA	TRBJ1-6	TGTGCCAGCAGCTTAGGGGGGGATATTAATTCACCCCTCCACTTT	CASSLGGDINSPLHF
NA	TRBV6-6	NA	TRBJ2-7	TGTGCCAGCAGACCCGACACGGGACAAACCTACGAGCAGTACTTC	CASRPDTGQTYEQYF
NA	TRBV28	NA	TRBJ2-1	TGTGCCAGCAGTTCCTTTAATGAGCAGTTCTTC	CASSSFNEQFF
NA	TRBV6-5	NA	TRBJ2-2	TGTGCCAGCAGTTCTAGTCTAGCTTGGGGCACCGGGGAGCTGTTTTTT	CASSSSLAWGTGELFF
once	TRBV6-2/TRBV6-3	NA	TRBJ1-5	TGTGCCAGCAGTTTATCCCCAGGAAGCAATCAGCCCCAGCATTTT	CASSLSPGSNQPQHF
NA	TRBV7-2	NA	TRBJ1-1	TGTGCCAGCAGCCAAGACAGGCCAAACACTGAAGCTTTCTTT	CASSQDRPNTEAFF
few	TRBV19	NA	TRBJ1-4	TGTGCCAGTAAGGCGAGGACGGGGCACAATGAAAAACTGTTTTTT	CASKARTGHNEKLFF
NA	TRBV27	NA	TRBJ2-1	TGTGCCAGCAACCCCATGAACGAGCAGTTCTTC	CASNPMNEQFF